The source of this T cell receptor (beta chain) is a study of blood T cell repertoires in COVID-19. Study information: Whether acute or convalescent, the COVID-19 samples came from the United States, Italy and Spain. In each case, the material was cDNA or gDNA derived from T cells, B-cell-depleted T cells, or PBMCs.

Seattle's cohort entered during active infection and was followed longitudinally. Methods used by the authors: Estimated nucleated cell counts came from reference gene primer amplification. Profiling relied on immunoSEQ multiplex PCR, and the TCRdb table lists in-frame clones only, not all of them. V, J and clone size are those of that table, while D and trimming were read from the DNA. The sample has about 220,000 clones; about 82% are singletons. This CDR3 has 15 amino acids. Trimming cost V 1 base and J 3 bases, with 12 bases left between them. Germline V lookup: CDR1 LGHDT, CDR2 YNNKEL (reference sequence).

This clonotype originated in a woman aged 70-85 years with COVID-19, enrolled during active disease. The chain has TRBV3-1 (or the pseudogene TRBV3-2) and TRBJ1-2; tentative D call: TRBD1 (6 bases). The sample taken for sequencing was peripheral blood. The CDR3 coding sequence is TGTGCCAGCAGCCAAGCTTACAGGGCGGACTATGGCTACACCTTC. Translation gives CASSQAYRADYGYTF.